These 19 T cell receptor beta chains share one sample of origin, sequenced in a study of CD8 T cells in ankylosing spondylitis (dated by TCRdb to 2016 to 2017). The method was 5' RACE. Sequencing used an Illumina HiSeq 2500. TCRdb trimmed public reads at Q25 via fastp, called clones via MiXCR and kept in-frame beta chains. CDR3 protein sequences are deduplicated, and each keeps its most common genes and DNA. The sample table shows 150,000 to 250,000 distinct CDR3 sequences, and 13% are seen once. 15% to 20% of the sample lies in the top ten. The sample was blood, either unsorted or a sorted T cell fraction (not recorded which). These receptors were taken from a male donor with ankylosing spondylitis or in good health (not recorded which).

This rearrangement joins TRBV20-1 to TRBJ2-3, with 7 positions matching TRBD2. CDR3 length: 13 residues. Trimming took 3 bases from V and 4 from J; bases not matched to a gene: 4. Per germline, CDR1 DFQATT and CDR2 SNEGSKA (reference sequence). DNA of the CDR3: TGCAGTGCTAGTGGTGCGGGGGCAGATACGCAGTATTTT. Residues: CSASGAGADTQYF.

This clonotype has more than one count but fewer than ten. The V gene is TRBV25-1, the J gene TRBJ1-6, with 7 nucleotides matching TRBD1. The CDR3 is made up of 14 amino acids. Per germline, CDR1 MGHDK and CDR2 SYGVNS. V dropped 2 bases and J dropped 7; count of bases not matched to a gene: 2. For the CDR3, the DNA is TGTGCCAGCAGTGAACGGGACAGCAATTCACCCCTCCACTTT. Translation: CASSERDSNSPLHF.

The chain employs TRBV6-2 or TRBV6-3 and TRBJ2-1; D is perhaps TRBD1 (5 bases). Trimming took off 4 bases at V and 4 bases at J, with 17 bases between the two ends. This CDR3 is 16 amino acids long. Germline loops: CDR1 MNHEY, CDR2 SVGEGT. In DNA, the CDR3 is TGTGCCAGCAGTTCCTCAGGGTTTTTACGTTACAATGAGCAGTTCTTC. As protein: CASSSSGFLRYNEQFF.

This clonotype was seen only a few times. V usage is TRBV20-1 and J usage is TRBJ2-7; D might be TRBD1 or TRBD2, each matching 5 bases. The CDR3 has 12 residues. Germline-derived CDR1 and CDR2 are DFQATT and SNEGSKA (reference sequence). V lost 5 bases, J lost 0 bases, and 8 bases lay in between. CDR3 DNA sequence: TGCAGTGCTGCAGGGAGCTCCTACGAGCAGTACTTC. This sequence encodes CSAAGSSYEQYF.

This clonotype was seen a few times. This chain joins TRBV7-9 and TRBJ1-1; possibly TRBD1 for D (6 bases). Trimming left V 1 base short and J 4 bases short, with 10 bases between. The CDR3 has 14 residues. Per the germline V gene, CDR1 is SEHNR and CDR2 is FQNEAQ (reference sequence). CDR3 amino acids: CASSLVQGTTEAFF. CDR3 DNA: TGTGCCAGCAGCTTAGTACAGGGAACCACTGAAGCTTTCTTT. The variable domain in full, with the rest retrieved from reference TRBV7-9 and TRBJ1-1, is DTGVSQNPRHKITKRGQNVTFRCDPISEHNRLYWYRQTLGQGPEFLTYFQNEAQLEKSRLLSDRFSAERPKGSFSTLEIQRTEQGDSAMYLCASSLVQGTTEAFFGQGTRLTVV.

This clonotype appeared a few times. The gene calls are TRBV3-1 and TRBJ2-1; possible D gene TRBD1, 6 bases. The V end was cut by 4 bases, the J end by 0 bases, with 22 bases between. Per the germline V gene, CDR1 is LGHDT and CDR2 is YNNKEL (reference sequence). The CDR3 extends over 19 amino acids. Written as DNA, the CDR3 is TGTGCCAGCAGCCCGGTGGTCTCGGACAGCTCGAGCTCCTACAATGAGCAGTTCTTC. Residues: CASSPVVSDSSSSYNEQFF.

The rearrangement uses TRBV27 and TRBJ2-7; 10 bases match TRBD1. This CDR3 has 15 amino acids. Trimming took 4 bases from V and 3 from J; bases not matched to a gene: 6. The germline gives CDR1 MNHEY, CDR2 SMNVEV (reference sequence). CDR3 bases: TGTGCCAGCAGTTCCGGGACAGGGGCCTTCTACGAGCAGTACTTC. It specifies CASSSGTGAFYEQYF.

The chain links TRBV20-1 to TRBJ2-1, with 9 nucleotides matching TRBD2. J was trimmed by 9 bases and V by 5 bases; bases with no gene match: 17. CDR3 length equals 16 residues. Germline CDR1 DFQATT, CDR2 SNEGSKA (reference sequence). CDR3 DNA sequence: TGCAGTGCTCCGTCCGGGACTAGCTTCCTGGGCGGTGAGCAGTTCTTC. Translated, it gives CSAPSGTSFLGGEQFF.

This clonotype was picked up a small number of times. V is TRBV27 and J is TRBJ2-7, with 11 bases that match TRBD1. Looked up from germline, CDR1 is MNHEY and CDR2 is SMNVEV (reference sequence). The CDR3 sequence is 14 residues long. The J segment lost 5 bases and the V segment lost 5 bases, leaving 5 bases of the junction unmatched. The CDR3 DNA sequence: TGTGCCAGCAGTCCTGGGACAGGGGGTAACGAGCAGTACTTC. Translated: CASSPGTGGNEQYF.

This clonotype turned up a few times. The chain recombines TRBV7-6 with TRBJ2-7; possibly TRBD2 for D (5 bases). There are 14 residues in the CDR3. V dropped 4 bases and J dropped 2 bases, with 12 bases sitting between them. From germline, CDR1 is SGHVS and CDR2 FNYEAQ. CDR3 region: CASSSEDRTYEQYF. The CDR3 region has the DNA TGTGCCAGCAGCTCGGAGGACCGAACCTACGAGCAGTACTTC. Complete variable domain (other parts from reference TRBV7-6 and TRBJ2-7): GAGVSQSPRYKVTKRGQDVALRCDPISGHVSLYWYRQALGQGPEFLTYFNYEAQQDKSGLPNDRFSAERPEGSISTLTIQRTEQRDSAMYRCASSSEDRTYEQYFGPGTRLTVT.

This chain links TRBV5-1 with TRBJ2-7; a weak D match, TRBD2 (6 bases). The CDR3 covers 13 residues. V was cut by 0 bases and J by 5 bases, with 9 bases left in between. Per germline, CDR1 SGHRS and CDR2 YFSETQ. CDR3 amino acids: CASSLGGVDEQYF. The CDR3, as DNA: TGCGCCAGCAGCTTGGGGGGGGTTGACGAGCAGTACTTC.

This clonotype has at least ten counts. The chain joins TRBV11-2 to TRBJ1-2, with a possible D match to TRBD1 (6 bases). V was cut by 6 bases and J by 8 bases, with 13 bases left in between. Germline V gives CDR1 SGHAT, CDR2 FQNNGV. The length of the CDR3 is 12 residues. In DNA form, the CDR3 reads TGTGCCAGCAGACCAGACAGGCCCGGCTACACCTTC. Encoded protein: CASRPDRPGYTF. Full variable domain (rest looked up from reference TRBV11-2 and TRBJ1-2): EAGVAQSPRYKIIEKRQSVAFWCNPISGHATLYWYQQILGQGPKLLIQFQNNGVVDDSQLPKDRFSAERLKGVDSTLKIQPAKLEDSAVYLCASRPDRPGYTFGSGTRLTVV.

This chain uses TRBV6-5 with TRBJ1-2, with D unclear. V lost 5 bases, J lost 8 bases, and 9 bases lay in between. Germline V gene sequence: CDR1 MNHEY, CDR2 SVGAGI. The length of the CDR3 is 11 residues. The DNA of the CDR3 is TGTGCCAGCAGTAGCTTATACGGCTACACCTTC. Protein product: CASSSLYGYTF.

This clonotype was picked up a small number of times. The CDR3 here is CASSQDGSRSYNSPLHF. The CDR3 bases are TGTGCCAGCAGCCAAGATGGTTCCCGCTCCTATAATTCACCCCTCCACTTT. The rearrangement uses TRBV4-2 and TRBJ1-6; D gene ambiguous. V lost 0 bases and J 0 bases, leaving 9 bases between the germline ends. The CDR3 is 17 residues long. The germline V gene has CDR1 LGHNA and CDR2 YNFKEQ.

This clonotype was counted only a few times. The chain has TRBV5-1 and TRBJ2-1; no clear D. This CDR3 has 21 residues. Germline V gene data show CDR1 as SGHRS and CDR2 as YFSETQ. The germline V and J ends were trimmed by 1 base and 5 bases, with 31 bases remaining between them. The CDR3 is CASSLFFGLGSSLFYDNEQFF. CDR3 DNA: TGCGCCAGCAGCTTGTTCTTCGGTTTGGGTAGCAGCCTTTTTTACGACAATGAGCAGTTCTTC.

The V and J genes are TRBV4-1 and TRBJ2-2; D perhaps matches TRBD2 (5 bases). The CDR3 runs 14 residues. The germline V gene has CDR1 MGHRA and CDR2 YSYEKL. V was cut by 3 bases and J by 7 bases, with 12 bases left in between. CDR3 in amino acids: CASSHARGSGELFF. DNA for the CDR3: TGCGCCAGCAGCCATGCACGAGGGAGCGGGGAGCTGTTTTTT.

The J gene is TRBJ2-7, the V gene TRBV12-3 or TRBV12-4; 10 nucleotides line up with TRBD2. The CDR3 spans 18 residues. V was clipped by 0 bases and J by 5 bases; unmatched bases: 13. CDR3 nucleotide sequence: TGTGCCAGCAGTTTAGCCCCCGGGACTAGCGCCCCTGGGGACGAGCAGTACTTC. Translated, it gives CASSLAPGTSAPGDEQYF.

The chain has TRBV27 and TRBJ2-2; D perhaps matches TRBD2 (6 bases). Germline lookup yields CDR1 MNHEY and CDR2 SMNVEV (reference sequence). V lost 2 bases and J 3 bases, leaving 13 bases between the germline ends. This CDR3 comprises 16 residues. CDR3 in DNA: TGTGCCAGCAGTTTAGCCCCCGGGGGAGACACCGGGGAGCTGTTTTTT. This gives the protein CASSLAPGGDTGELFF.

This clonotype was counted at least ten times. The CDR3 DNA sequence: TGCGCCAGCAGCTCCGCAGGGGGGGATTTTGACAATGAGCAGTTCTTC. Amino acid sequence: CASSSAGGDFDNEQFF. V and J are TRBV5-1 and TRBJ2-1; D might be TRBD1 or TRBD2, each matching 7 bases. CDR1 SGHRS and CDR2 YFSETQ come from the germline V gene. Trimming pared 3 bases from V and 5 bases from J, leaving 18 bases between. The CDR3 has 16 amino acids.